This TCR beta chain was documented in a study of OX40 agonist ivuxolimab in advanced cancers. Study as a whole: Averaging 60 years in age, with a range of about 23 to 90, the cohort was 65% to 85% male. Having had anti-PD-1, anti-PD-L1 or anti-CTLA-4 therapy before was allowed, and roughly 39% had some. Findings and limits, study-wide: Both CD4+ and CD8+ T cell populations in blood had undergone clonal expansion by week 6 at 0.1 to 3.0 mg/kg. Normalized expansion of T-cell clones was also low for some nonresponders.

Sequencing used immunoSEQ multiplex PCR; TCRdb keeps in-frame clones, though not all of them. The sample has 40,000 to 45,000 clones; 82% are singletons. A remark on this clone: The target antigen is unknown.

J lost 3 bases, V lost 5 bases, and 4 bases had no gene match. There are 15 residues in the CDR3. In germline, CDR1 is LGHNA, CDR2 YSLEER. This receptor was obtained from an adult with an advanced solid tumor such as melanoma, head and neck, liver or kidney cancer. The chain links TRBV4-3 to TRBJ2-2; 9 bases line up with TRBD1. Sequenced material: CD4+ or CD8+ T cells sorted from blood, taken in a trial of the OX40 agonist ivuxolimab. The CDR3 spells CASSSDRGDTGELFF. In nucleotides, the CDR3 is TGCGCCAGCAGCTCGGACAGGGGCGACACCGGGGAGCTGTTTTTT.